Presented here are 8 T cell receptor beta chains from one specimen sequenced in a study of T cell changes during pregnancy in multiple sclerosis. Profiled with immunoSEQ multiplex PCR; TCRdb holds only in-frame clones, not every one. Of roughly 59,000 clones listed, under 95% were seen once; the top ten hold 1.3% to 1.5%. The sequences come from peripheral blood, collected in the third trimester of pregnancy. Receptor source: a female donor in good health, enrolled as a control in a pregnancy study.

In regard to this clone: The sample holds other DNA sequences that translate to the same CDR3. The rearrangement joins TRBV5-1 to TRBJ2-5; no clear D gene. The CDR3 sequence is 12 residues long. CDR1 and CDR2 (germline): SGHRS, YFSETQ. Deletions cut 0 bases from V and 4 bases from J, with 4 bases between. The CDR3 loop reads CASSLAGETQYF. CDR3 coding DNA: TGCGCCAGCAGCTTGGCCGGAGAGACCCAGTACTTC.

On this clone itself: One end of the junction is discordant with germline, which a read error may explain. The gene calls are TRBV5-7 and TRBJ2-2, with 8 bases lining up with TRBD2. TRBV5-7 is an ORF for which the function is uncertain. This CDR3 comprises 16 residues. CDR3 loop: CASSLGRAGAIGELFF. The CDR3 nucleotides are TGTGCCAGCAGTTTGGGTCGAGCGGGGGCCATCGGGGAGCTGTTTTTT.

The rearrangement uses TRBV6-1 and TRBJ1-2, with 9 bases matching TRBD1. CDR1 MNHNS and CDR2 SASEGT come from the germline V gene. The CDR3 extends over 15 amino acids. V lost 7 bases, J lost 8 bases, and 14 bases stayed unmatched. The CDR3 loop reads CASTSDPGQGGGYTF. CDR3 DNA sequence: TGTGCCAGCACCTCAGACCCGGGACAGGGTGGGGGCTACACCTTC.

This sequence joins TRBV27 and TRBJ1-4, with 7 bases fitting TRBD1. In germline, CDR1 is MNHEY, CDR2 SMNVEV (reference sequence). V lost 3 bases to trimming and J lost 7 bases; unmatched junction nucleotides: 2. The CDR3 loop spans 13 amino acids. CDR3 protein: CASSLAGGEKLFF. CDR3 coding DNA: TGTGCCAGCAGTTTGGCAGGGGGTGAAAAACTGTTTTTT.

CDR3 nucleotide sequence: TGTGCCAGCAGTTCCGGGACAGCCAATAATGAGCAGTTCTTC. Residues: CASSSGTANNEQFF. The chain links TRBV6-5 to TRBJ2-1, with 7 bases fitting TRBD1. CDR1 MNHEY and CDR2 SVGAGI come from the germline V gene. The CDR3 consists of 14 residues. The trim removed 4 bases at V and 7 bases at J, leaving 7 bases unmatched.

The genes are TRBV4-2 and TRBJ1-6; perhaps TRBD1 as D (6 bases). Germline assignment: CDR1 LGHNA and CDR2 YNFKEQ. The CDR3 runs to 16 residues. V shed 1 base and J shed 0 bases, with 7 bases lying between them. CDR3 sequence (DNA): TGTGCCAGCAGCCAAGGAGGGGGCTCCTATAATTCACCCCTCCACTTT. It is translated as CASSQGGGSYNSPLHF.

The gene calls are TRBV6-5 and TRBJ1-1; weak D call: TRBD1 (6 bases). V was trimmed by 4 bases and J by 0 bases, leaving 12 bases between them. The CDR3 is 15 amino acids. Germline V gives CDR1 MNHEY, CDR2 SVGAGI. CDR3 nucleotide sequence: TGTGCCAGCAGTTCCCCGACAGGAGTGAACACTGAAGCTTTCTTT. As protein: CASSSPTGVNTEAFF.

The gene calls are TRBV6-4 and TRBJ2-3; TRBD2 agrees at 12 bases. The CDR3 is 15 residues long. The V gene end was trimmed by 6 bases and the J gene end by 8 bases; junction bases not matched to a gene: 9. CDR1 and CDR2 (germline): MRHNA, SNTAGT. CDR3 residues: CASSSLAGGHGTQYF. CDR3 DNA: TGTGCCAGCAGCTCTCTAGCGGGGGGGCATGGTACGCAGTATTTT.